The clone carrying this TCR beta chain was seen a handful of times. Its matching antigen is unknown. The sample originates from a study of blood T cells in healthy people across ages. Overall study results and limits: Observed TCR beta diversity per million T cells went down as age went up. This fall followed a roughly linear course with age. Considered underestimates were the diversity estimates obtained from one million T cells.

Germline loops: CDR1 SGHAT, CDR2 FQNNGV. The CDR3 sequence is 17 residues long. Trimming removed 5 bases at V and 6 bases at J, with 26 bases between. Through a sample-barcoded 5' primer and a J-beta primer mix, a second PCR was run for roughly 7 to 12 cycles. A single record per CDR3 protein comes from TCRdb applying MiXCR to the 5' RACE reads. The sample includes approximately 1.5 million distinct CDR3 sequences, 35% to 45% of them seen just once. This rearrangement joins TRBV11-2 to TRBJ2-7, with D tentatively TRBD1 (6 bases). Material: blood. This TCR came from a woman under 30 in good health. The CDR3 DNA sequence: TGTGCCAGCAGCATTAAGAGAAGAGGCAGGGGACATCGCGAGCAGTACTTC. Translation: CASSIKRRGRGHREQYF.